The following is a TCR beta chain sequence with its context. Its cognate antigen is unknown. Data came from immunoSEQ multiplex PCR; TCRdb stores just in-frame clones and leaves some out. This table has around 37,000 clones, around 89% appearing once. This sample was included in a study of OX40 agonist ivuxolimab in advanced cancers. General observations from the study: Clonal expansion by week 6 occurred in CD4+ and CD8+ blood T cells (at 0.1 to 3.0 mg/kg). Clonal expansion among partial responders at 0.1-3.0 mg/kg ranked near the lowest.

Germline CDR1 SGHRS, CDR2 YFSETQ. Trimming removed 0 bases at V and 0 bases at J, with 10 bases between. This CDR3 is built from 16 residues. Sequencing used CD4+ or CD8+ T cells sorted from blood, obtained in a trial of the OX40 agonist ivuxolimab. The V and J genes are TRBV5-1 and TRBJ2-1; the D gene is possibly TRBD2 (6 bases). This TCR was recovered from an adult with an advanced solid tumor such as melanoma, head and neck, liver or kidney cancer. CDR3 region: CASSLGGASSYNEQFF. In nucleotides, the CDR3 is TGCGCCAGCAGCTTGGGCGGGGCCAGCTCCTACAATGAGCAGTTCTTC.